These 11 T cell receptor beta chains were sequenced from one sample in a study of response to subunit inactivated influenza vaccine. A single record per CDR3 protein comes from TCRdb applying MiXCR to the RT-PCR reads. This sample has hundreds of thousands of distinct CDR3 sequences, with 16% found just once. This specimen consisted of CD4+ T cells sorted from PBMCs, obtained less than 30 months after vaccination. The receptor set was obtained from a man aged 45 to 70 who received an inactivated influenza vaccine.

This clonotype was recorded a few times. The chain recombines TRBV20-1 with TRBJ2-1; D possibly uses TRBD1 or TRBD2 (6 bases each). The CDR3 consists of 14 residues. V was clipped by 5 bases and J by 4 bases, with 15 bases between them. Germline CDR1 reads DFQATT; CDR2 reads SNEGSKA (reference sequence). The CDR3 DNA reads TGCAGTGCTCACCCCGGGGGCCAGTACAATGAGCAGTTCTTC. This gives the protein CSAHPGGQYNEQFF.

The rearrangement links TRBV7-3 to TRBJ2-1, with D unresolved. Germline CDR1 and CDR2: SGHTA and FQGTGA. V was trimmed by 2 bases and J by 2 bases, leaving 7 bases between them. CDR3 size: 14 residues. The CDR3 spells CASSLGPAYNEQFF. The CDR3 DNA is TGTGCCAGCAGCTTAGGTCCTGCCTACAATGAGCAGTTCTTC.

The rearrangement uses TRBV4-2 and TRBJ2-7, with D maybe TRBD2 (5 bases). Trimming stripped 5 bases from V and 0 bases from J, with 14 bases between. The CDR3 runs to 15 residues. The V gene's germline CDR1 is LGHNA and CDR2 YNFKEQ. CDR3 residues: CASSYGLRTSYEQYF. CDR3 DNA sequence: TGTGCCAGCAGCTACGGACTCAGGACCTCCTACGAGCAGTACTTC.

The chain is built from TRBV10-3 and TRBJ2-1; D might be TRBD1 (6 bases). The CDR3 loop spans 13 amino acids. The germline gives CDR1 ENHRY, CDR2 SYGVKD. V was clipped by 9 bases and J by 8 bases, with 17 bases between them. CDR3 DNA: TGTGCCATGGGCCGAGACAGGCGGCATGAGCAGTTCTTC. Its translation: CAMGRDRRHEQFF.

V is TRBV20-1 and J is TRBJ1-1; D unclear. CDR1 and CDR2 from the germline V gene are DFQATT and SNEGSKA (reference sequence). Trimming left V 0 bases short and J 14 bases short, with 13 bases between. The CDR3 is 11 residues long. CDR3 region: CSARDPPAGFF. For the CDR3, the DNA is TGCAGTGCTAGAGATCCCCCCGCCGGCTTCTTT.

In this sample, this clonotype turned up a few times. CDR3 nucleotides: TGTGCCAGCAGTTTAGCGGGGGCCGATTCACCCCTCCACTTT. The encoded protein is CASSLAGADSPLHF. The chain carries TRBV12-3 or TRBV12-4 and TRBJ1-6, with D possibly TRBD1 on 6 matching bases. Trimming removed 0 bases at V and 8 bases at J, with 8 bases between. The CDR3 spans 14 residues.

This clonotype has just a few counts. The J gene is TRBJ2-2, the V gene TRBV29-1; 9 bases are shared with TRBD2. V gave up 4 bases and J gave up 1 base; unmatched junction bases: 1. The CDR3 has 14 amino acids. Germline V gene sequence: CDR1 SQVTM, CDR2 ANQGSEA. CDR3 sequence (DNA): TGCAGCGTTGCGACTAGCGGGAACACCGGGGAGCTGTTTTTT. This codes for CSVATSGNTGELFF.

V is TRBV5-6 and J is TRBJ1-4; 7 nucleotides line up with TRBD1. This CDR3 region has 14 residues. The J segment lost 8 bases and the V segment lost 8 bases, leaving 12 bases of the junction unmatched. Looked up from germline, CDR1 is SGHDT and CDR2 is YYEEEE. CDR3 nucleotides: TGTGCCAGTTCAATCTCTGGGACAGAAGAAAAACTGTTTTTT. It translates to CASSISGTEEKLFF.

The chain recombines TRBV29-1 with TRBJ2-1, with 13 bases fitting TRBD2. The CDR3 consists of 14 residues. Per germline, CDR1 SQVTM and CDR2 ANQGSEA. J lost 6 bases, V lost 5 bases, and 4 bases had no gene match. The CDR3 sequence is CSVQTSGRRNEQFF. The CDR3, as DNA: TGCAGCGTTCAGACTAGCGGGAGGCGCAATGAGCAGTTCTTC.

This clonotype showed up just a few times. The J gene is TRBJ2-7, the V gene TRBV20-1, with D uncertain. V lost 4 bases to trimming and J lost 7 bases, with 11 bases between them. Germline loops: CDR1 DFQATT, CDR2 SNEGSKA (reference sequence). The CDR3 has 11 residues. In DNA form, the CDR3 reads TGCAGTGCTACCTTGCAGTTGGAGCAGTACTTC. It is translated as CSATLQLEQYF.

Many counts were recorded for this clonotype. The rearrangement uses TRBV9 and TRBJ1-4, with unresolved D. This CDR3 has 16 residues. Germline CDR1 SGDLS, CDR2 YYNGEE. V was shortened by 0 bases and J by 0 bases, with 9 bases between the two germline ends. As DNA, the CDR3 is TGTGCCAGCAGCGTAGGAGGCGCGGCAACTAATGAAAAACTGTTTTTT. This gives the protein CASSVGGAATNEKLFF.